One and the same sample provided the 30 T cell receptor beta chains below, sequenced in a study of sequential checkpoint blockade in melanoma. TCRdb's table, derived via immunoSEQ multiplex PCR, lists solely in-frame clones and lacks some. The sample includes about 22,000 clones, 75% to 90% of them seen just once. Treatment given: randomized to nivolumab then ipilimumab (arm A) or the reverse (arm B). Sequenced here: CD8+ T cells sorted from blood (inferred from file names), sampled from a patient given nivolumab and ipilimumab in sequence. The source is a human donor with melanoma.

J is TRBJ2-1 and V is TRBV23-1; D call uncertain. TRBV23-1 is recorded as an ORF, its role being uncertain. The CDR3 sequence is 8 residues long. CDR3 loop: CCLSEQFF. The CDR3 bases are TGCTGCCTCAGTGAGCAGTTCTTC.

V gene TRBV5-4 combines with J gene TRBJ1-1; maybe TRBD1 (6 bases). Trimming cost V 4 bases and J 3 bases, with 13 bases left between them. The CDR3 runs 14 residues. Germline CDR1 SGHNT, CDR2 YYREEE (reference sequence). CDR3 sequence: CASSEDRIYTEAFF. For the CDR3, the DNA is TGTGCCAGCAGCGAAGACAGGATATACACTGAAGCTTTCTTT.

This clone has just a few counts. The rearrangement joins TRBV4-1 to TRBJ1-2; D gene ambiguous. V was trimmed by 0 bases and J by 4 bases, leaving 12 bases between them. The CDR3 totals 15 residues. Per germline, CDR1 MGHRA and CDR2 YSYEKL. The CDR3 nucleotides are TGCGCCAGCAGCCAAGATCTGGCCCCGGGCTATGGCTACACCTTC. Amino acid sequence: CASSQDLAPGYGYTF.

This clone has only one observation. The chain carries TRBV7-9 and TRBJ2-1, with D perhaps TRBD2 (5 bases). V was trimmed by 4 bases and J by 0 bases, leaving 19 bases between them. Germline-derived CDR1 and CDR2 are SEHNR and FQNEAQ (reference sequence). This CDR3 comprises 18 residues. For the CDR3, the DNA is TGTGCCAGCAGCTCGAACGTGGGAGCGCCGAGCTCCTACAATGAGCAGTTCTTC. Its protein is CASSSNVGAPSSYNEQFF.

The chain recombines TRBV27 with TRBJ2-1, with D possibly TRBD2 on 6 matching bases. Between the trimmed V and J ends, which lost 7 bases and 9 bases, there was a span of 16 bases. Germline V gives CDR1 MNHEY, CDR2 SMNVEV (reference sequence). CDR3 length: 13 residues. The CDR3 DNA sequence: TGTGCCAGCAAGGCGGGGTCAGTTATTGAGCAGTTCTTC. Translating it yields CASKAGSVIEQFF.

The gene calls are TRBV2 and TRBJ2-7, with a possible D match to TRBD1 (7 bases). V dropped 5 bases and J dropped 4 bases, with 15 bases sitting between them. The germline V gene encodes CDR1 SNHLY and CDR2 FYNNEI. The CDR3 is made up of 14 amino acids. This CDR3 is CASSFFQGGYEQYF. In nucleotides, the CDR3 is TGTGCCAGCAGTTTTTTCCAGGGGGGATACGAGCAGTACTTC.

This chain connects TRBV27 to TRBJ2-1; 7 bases fit TRBD1. CDR3 length: 14 amino acids. Per germline, CDR1 MNHEY and CDR2 SMNVEV (reference sequence). V gave up 0 bases and J gave up 6 bases; unmatched junction bases: 2. The CDR3 loop reads CASSLSNRGNEQFF. CDR3 in DNA: TGTGCCAGCAGTTTATCGAACAGGGGCAATGAGCAGTTCTTC.

This clone has a handful of counts. The gene calls are TRBV10-1 and TRBJ1-4; D not certain. V was trimmed by 11 bases and J by 13 bases, leaving 26 bases between them. In germline, CDR1 is WNHNN, CDR2 SYGVQD (reference sequence). This CDR3 has 14 amino acids. This chain's CDR3 is CAGCESQDSMGLFF. The CDR3 DNA is TGCGCCGGTTGTGAGAGTCAGGACTCCATGGGACTGTTTTTT.

The chain uses TRBV5-4 and TRBJ1-1; D not certain. The germline V and J ends were trimmed by 0 bases and 1 base, with 10 bases remaining between them. Germline V gives CDR1 SGHNT, CDR2 YYREEE (reference sequence). The CDR3 contains 15 residues. The CDR3 sequence is CASSLGPGKNTEAFF. Here the CDR3 DNA reads TGTGCCAGCAGCTTGGGACCCGGGAAGAACACTGAAGCTTTCTTT.

The CDR3 coding sequence is TGCGCCAGCAGCCACCGGGACTCGCTAAATTCACCCCTCCACTTT. This gives the protein CASSHRDSLNSPLHF. V and J are TRBV4-1 and TRBJ1-6; D might be TRBD1 (5 bases). The CDR3 runs 15 residues. Trimming shortened V by 3 bases and J by 7 bases, and 13 bases separated the two germline ends. Germline V CDR1 and CDR2: MGHRA, YSYEKL.

The chain combines TRBV7-2 with TRBJ2-7; 7 bases fit TRBD2. This CDR3 has 16 residues. V was pared by 2 bases and J by 1 base, with 8 bases of the junction left unmatched. In germline, CDR1 is SGHTA, CDR2 FQGNSA. CDR3 residues: CASSLSSASGSYEQYF. The CDR3, as DNA: TGTGCCAGCAGCTTATCTTCGGCTAGCGGATCCTACGAGCAGTACTTC.

The V and J genes are TRBV27 and TRBJ1-5; unclear D gene. The V end lost 2 bases, the J end lost 2 bases, and 10 bases lay between the germline ends. The CDR3 spans 15 residues. Germline V gene data show CDR1 as MNHEY and CDR2 as SMNVEV (reference sequence). CDR3 nucleotides: TGTGCCAGCAGTTTACTCCCCCTCGGCAATCAGCCCCAGCATTTT. It encodes CASSLLPLGNQPQHF.

The chain has TRBV10-2 and TRBJ1-5; 8 bases agree with TRBD1. Germline V gives CDR1 WSHSY, CDR2 SAAADI. V trimming: 3 bases; J trimming: 5 bases; junction bases outside the gene matches: 6. The CDR3 totals 15 residues. The CDR3 here is CASSDFRGLYQPQHF. Here the CDR3 DNA reads TGCGCCAGCAGTGACTTCAGGGGGCTCTATCAGCCCCAGCATTTT.

The chain has TRBV11-2 and TRBJ1-2; D may be TRBD1 (5 bases). This CDR3 is built from 14 residues. V lost 1 base, J lost 5 bases, and 11 bases lay in between. CDR1 is SGHAT and CDR2 is FQNNGV in the germline V gene. CDR3: CASSLAGTPYGYTF. CDR3 sequence (DNA): TGTGCCAGCAGCTTAGCCGGGACTCCTTATGGCTACACCTTC.

The chain links TRBV7-8 to TRBJ1-1; 7 bases line up with TRBD1. The CDR3 is 17 amino acids. The germline V gene encodes CDR1 SGHVS and CDR2 FQNEAQ. The junction had 9 bases not matched to a gene; V was cut back by 1 base and J by 1 base. The chain's CDR3 is CASSLGIRQGKNTEAFF. The DNA of the CDR3 is TGTGCCAGCAGCTTAGGGATCCGACAGGGAAAGAACACTGAAGCTTTCTTT.

There are a few counts of this clone. The chain combines TRBV19 with TRBJ2-7; maybe TRBD2 (6 bases). With 5 bases removed from V and 5 bases from J, the gap between germline ends came to 13 bases. The CDR3 runs to 13 residues. The germline gives CDR1 LNHDA, CDR2 SQIVND (reference sequence). The CDR3 bases are TGTGCCAGTAGTGTGGCGGGAATACACGAGCAGTACTTC. Residues: CASSVAGIHEQYF. Full variable domain (missing parts from reference TRBV19 and TRBJ2-7): DGGITQSPKYLFRKEGQNVTLSCEQNLNHDAMYWYRQDPGQGLRLIYYSQIVNDFQKGDIAEGYSVSREKKESFPLTVTSAQKNPTAFYLCASSVAGIHEQYFGPGTRLTVT.

The V call is TRBV18, the J call TRBJ2-7; 8 bases agree with TRBD2. With V trimmed by 6 bases and J by 3 bases, 16 bases remained unmatched. CDR1 and CDR2 (germline): KGHSH, LQKENI. The CDR3 has 17 amino acids. The CDR3 DNA reads TGTGCCAGCTCCCCGCCACCCGGACTAGCCCTTTTCTACGAGCAGTACTTC. Its translation is CASSPPPGLALFYEQYF.

This clone was seen just once. The V call is TRBV4-1, the J call TRBJ2-7; 7 bases agree with TRBD2. CDR1 is MGHRA, CDR2 YSYEKL, per germline. The CDR3 has 15 residues. V gave up 6 bases and J gave up 0 bases; unmatched junction bases: 8. This CDR3 is CASRPIAGPSYEQYF. DNA for the CDR3: TGCGCCAGCAGACCAATAGCGGGCCCCTCCTACGAGCAGTACTTC.

The rearrangement links TRBV9 to TRBJ2-5; 8 nucleotides line up with TRBD1. The assigned J gene may be wrong: the sequence end matches TRBJ2-7 better. Germline V gene lookup returns CDR1 SGDLS and CDR2 YYNGEE. This CDR3 has 14 residues. In DNA, the CDR3 is TGTGCCAGCAGCGCCTACCGGGACAGGACCGAGCAGTACTTC. This codes for CASSAYRDRTEQYF.

The V call is TRBV6-4, the J call TRBJ2-3; 10 bases map to TRBD1. Germline V gene sequence: CDR1 MRHNA, CDR2 SNTAGT. This CDR3 contains 16 residues. V dropped 3 bases and J dropped 2; count of bases not matched to a gene: 5. This CDR3 is CASSDTGTGDTDTQYF. The CDR3 DNA sequence: TGTGCCAGCAGTGATACCGGGACAGGGGACACAGATACGCAGTATTTT.

This clone showed up just a few times. CDR3 sequence reads: CASSHRGLDTEAFF. The CDR3 coding sequence is TGTGCCAGTAGTCACAGGGGGCTGGACACTGAAGCTTTCTTT. The genes are TRBV19 and TRBJ1-1; 9 nucleotides line up with TRBD1. This CDR3 spans 14 amino acids. In germline, CDR1 is LNHDA, CDR2 SQIVND (reference sequence). V dropped 5 bases and J dropped 3; count of bases not matched to a gene: 4.

The rearrangement uses TRBV29-1 and TRBJ2-5, with D maybe TRBD1 (6 bases). Germline-derived CDR1 and CDR2 are SQVTM and ANQGSEA. The V end was cut by 4 bases, the J end by 5 bases, with 20 bases between. CDR3 size: 15 residues. CDR3 bases: TGCAGCGTTGTGAAATGGGGGCGCGATCAGGAGACCCAGTACTTC. Protein: CSVVKWGRDQETQYF.

The V and J genes are TRBV6-5 and TRBJ1-6; D is undetermined. The CDR3 loop spans 13 amino acids. V dropped 1 base and J dropped 5 bases, with 3 bases sitting between them. The germline V gene encodes CDR1 MNHEY and CDR2 SVGAGI. The DNA of the CDR3 is TGTGCCAGCAGTTACTTAGATAATTCACCCCTCCACTTT. Protein product: CASSYLDNSPLHF.

The rearrangement links TRBV4-1 to TRBJ2-1; possibly TRBD2 for D (6 bases). The CDR3 has 14 amino acids. Looked up from germline, CDR1 is MGHRA and CDR2 is YSYEKL. Trimming stripped 3 bases from V and 8 bases from J, with 14 bases between. The CDR3 nucleotides read TGCGCCAGCAGCCAGGGAGGCAGAATCGATGAGCAGTTCTTC. Its translation: CASSQGGRIDEQFF.

The chain combines TRBV7-2 with TRBJ2-7, with D perhaps TRBD2 (8 bases). CDR3 length equals 16 residues. Germline V CDR1 and CDR2: SGHTA, FQGNSA. The V gene lost 1 base and the J gene lost 0 bases, with 13 bases spanning the gap. CDR3 amino acids: CASSLGSGDSSYEQYF. DNA for the CDR3: TGTGCCAGCAGCTTAGGTAGCGGGGACAGCTCCTACGAGCAGTACTTC.

The rearrangement joins TRBV5-4 to TRBJ2-7, with D possibly matching TRBD2 (5 bases). Germline V gene sequence: CDR1 SGHNT, CDR2 YYREEE (reference sequence). The CDR3 has 13 residues. The V end lost 0 bases, the J end lost 6 bases, and 10 bases lay between the germline ends. The CDR3 is CASSLGSGSEQYF. For the CDR3, the DNA is TGTGCCAGCAGCTTGGGATCGGGGTCCGAGCAGTACTTC.

V is TRBV27 and J is TRBJ2-3; 7 bases are a match to TRBD2. CDR1 MNHEY and CDR2 SMNVEV come from the germline V gene (reference sequence). The CDR3 spans 16 residues. V lost 7 bases and J lost 2; bases outside the gene matches: 12. Written as DNA, the CDR3 is TGTGCCAGCACCCGTACCGGGGGGAGCTTCACAGATACGCAGTATTTT. As protein: CASTRTGGSFTDTQYF.

This clone was seen only once. The chain employs TRBV29-1 and TRBJ2-7; the match to TRBD1 covers 9 bases. The germline V gene encodes CDR1 SQVTM and CDR2 ANQGSEA. The CDR3 contains 14 residues. V shed 4 bases and J 1 base; nucleotides not matched to a gene: 5. The CDR3 protein is CSVGSGTGSYEQYF. CDR3 coding DNA: TGCAGCGTTGGATCCGGGACAGGGTCCTACGAGCAGTACTTC.

The gene calls are TRBV27 and TRBJ1-1, with D perhaps matching TRBD1 (6 bases). The germline V gene has CDR1 MNHEY and CDR2 SMNVEV (reference sequence). CDR3 length equals 13 residues. Trimming took off 7 bases at V and 4 bases at J, with 13 bases between the two ends. The DNA of the CDR3 is TGTGCCAGCACCCCCATAGGGGGCACTGAAGCTTTCTTT. This sequence encodes CASTPIGGTEAFF.

V usage is TRBV7-9 and J usage is TRBJ2-1, with a weak D call TRBD1 (5 bases). Germline CDR1 reads SEHNR; CDR2 reads FQNEAQ (reference sequence). With 0 bases removed from V and 9 bases from J, the gap between germline ends came to 12 bases. This CDR3 comprises 14 residues. CDR3 DNA sequence: TGTGCCAGCAGCTTAGCGCTCCAGGGAACTGAGCAGTTCTTC. This sequence encodes CASSLALQGTEQFF.